This TCR beta chain was sequenced in a study of CD8 T cells in ankylosing spondylitis. Study-level findings and limits: Relatively scarce in peripheral blood, disease-linked clones were CD8+. A TCR beta motif of several highly homologous variants seemed to mark ankylosing spondylitis blood.

Germline CDR1 is SGHRS and CDR2 is YFSETQ. V lost 2 bases to trimming and J lost 5 bases, with 10 bases between them. The CDR3 consists of 13 residues. This clonotype was counted at least ten times. The target antigen is unknown. TCRdb called the 5' RACE reads again in MiXCR, with one record for every CDR3 protein. The repertoire has approximately 550,000 distinct CDR3 sequences, about 13% of them found once; the top ten carry nearly 7%. Sequencing was performed on blood, either unsorted or a sorted T cell fraction (not recorded which). The sequence came from a male donor with ankylosing spondylitis. This chain joins TRBV5-1 and TRBJ1-1; weak D call: TRBD1 (5 bases). The CDR3 region is CASSFGGDTEAFF. The CDR3 DNA reads TGCGCCAGCAGCTTCGGAGGGGATACTGAAGCTTTCTTT.